Included here is one T cell receptor (beta chain) sequence, with context. This entry is derived from a study of T cell changes during pregnancy in multiple sclerosis. The CDR3 has 13 amino acids. V was pared by 5 bases and J by 4 bases, with 6 bases of the junction left unmatched. Per germline, CDR1 GTSNPN and CDR2 SVGIG (reference sequence). Method: immunoSEQ multiplex PCR; TCRdb's copy keeps in-frame clones and lacks some. The table shows approximately 90,000 clones, with around 94% occurring only once. The sample was peripheral blood, taken in the third trimester of pregnancy. The rearrangement uses TRBV30 and TRBJ2-7; 9 bases line up with TRBD1. This TCR was recovered from a female donor with multiple sclerosis, enrolled in a pregnancy study. CDR3 protein: CAWGYRGRYEQYF. CDR3 DNA sequence: TGTGCCTGGGGTTACAGGGGGCGTTACGAGCAGTACTTC.